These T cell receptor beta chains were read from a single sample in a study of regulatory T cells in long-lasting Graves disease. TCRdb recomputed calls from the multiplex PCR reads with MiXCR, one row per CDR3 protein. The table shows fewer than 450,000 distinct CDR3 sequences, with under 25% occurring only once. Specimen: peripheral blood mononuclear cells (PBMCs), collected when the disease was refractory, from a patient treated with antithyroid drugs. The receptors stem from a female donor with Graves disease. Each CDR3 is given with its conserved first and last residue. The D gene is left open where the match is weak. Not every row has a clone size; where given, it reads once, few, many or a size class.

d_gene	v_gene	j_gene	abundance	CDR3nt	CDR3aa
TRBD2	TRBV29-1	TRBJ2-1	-	TGCAGCACGGCACGGGGGGATGAGCAGTTCTTC	CSTARGDEQFF
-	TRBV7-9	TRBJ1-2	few	TGTGCCAGCAGCTCTCAGGGAATTAACTATGGCTACACCTTC	CASSSQGINYGYTF
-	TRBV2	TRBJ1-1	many	TGTGCCAGCAGGGGGGACGGCGAGGGCACTGAAGCTTTCTTT	CASRGDGEGTEAFF
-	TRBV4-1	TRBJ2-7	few	TGCGCCAGCAGCTTGGGGGGGGCCCTCGCCTACGAGCAGTACTTC	CASSLGGALAYEQYF
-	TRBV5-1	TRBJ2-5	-	TGCACCAGCAGCATCCAAGAGACCCAGTACTTC	CTSSIQETQYF
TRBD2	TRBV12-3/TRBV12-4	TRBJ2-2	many	TGTGCCAGCAGCTACGAACATAGTAGCGGGATGAACACCGGGGAGCTGTTTTTT	CASSYEHSSGMNTGELFF
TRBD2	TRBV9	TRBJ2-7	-	TGTGCCAGCAGCGTAGAGGTCTGGGAGGGCGAGCAGTACTTC	CASSVEVWEGEQYF
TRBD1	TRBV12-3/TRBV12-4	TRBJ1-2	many	TGTGCCAGCGGGGGGACAGATGAAGGCTACACCTTC	CASGGTDEGYTF
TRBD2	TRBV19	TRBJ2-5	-	TGTGCCAGTAGCGGGGGAGGGCAGACCCAGTACTTC	CASSGGGQTQYF
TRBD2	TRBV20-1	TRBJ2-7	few	TGCAGTGCTACTTTACTAGCGCTCTACGAGCAGTACTTC	CSATLLALYEQYF
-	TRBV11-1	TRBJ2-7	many	TGTGCCAGCAGCTCCCCTTCACGAGAGGGAGGCCTCGGGCAGTACTTC	CASSSPSREGGLGQYF
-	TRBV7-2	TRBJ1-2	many	TGTGCCAGCAGCTTGACATCAGGGGCCTCTGACACCTTC	CASSLTSGASDTF
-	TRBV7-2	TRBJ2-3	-	TGTGCCAGCAGCTTAGATGCGTCTAGTCCGAGGCGCACAGATACGCAGTATTTT	CASSLDASSPRRTDTQYF
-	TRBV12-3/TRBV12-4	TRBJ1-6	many	TGTGCCAGCAGTTTAGGGATTTCACCCCTCCACTTT	CASSLGISPLHF
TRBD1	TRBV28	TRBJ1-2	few	TGTGCCAGCAGCCGGCGACAGGGTCTCCATGGCTACACCTTC	CASSRRQGLHGYTF
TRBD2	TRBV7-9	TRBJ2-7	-	TGTGCCAGCAGCTTGAATTGGGGGACTAGCGGGAGGGCCAGTGAGCAGTACTTC	CASSLNWGTSGRASEQYF
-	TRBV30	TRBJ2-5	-	TGTGCCTGGAGTCCCCCGGGACTGGCAGAGACCCAGTACTTC	CAWSPPGLAETQYF
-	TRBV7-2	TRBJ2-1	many	TGTGCCAGCAGCTTAGAAGCGGATGCCTACAATGAGCAGTTCTTC	CASSLEADAYNEQFF
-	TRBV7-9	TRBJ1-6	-	TGTGCCAGCAGCCTCCTACAGCAAGGCGTTTATAATTCACCCCTCCACTTT	CASSLLQQGVYNSPLHF
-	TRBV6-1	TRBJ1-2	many	TGTGCCAGCAGTGAAGCTGGGACCATTTATGGCTACACCTTC	CASSEAGTIYGYTF
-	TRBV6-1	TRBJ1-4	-	TGTGCCAGCAGCTTCTCGGGCCCTAGTGAAAAACTGTTTTTT	CASSFSGPSEKLFF
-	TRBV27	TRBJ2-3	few	TGTGCCAGCAGAACAGTTGCGAACACAGATACGCAGTATTTT	CASRTVANTDTQYF
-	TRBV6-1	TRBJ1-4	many	TGTGCCAGCAGCCTCACTAGGGGATTCGGTGAAAAACTGTTTTTT	CASSLTRGFGEKLFF
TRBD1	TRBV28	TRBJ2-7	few	TGTGCCACATGTCCGGGACAGATAACCTACGAGCAGTACTTC	CATCPGQITYEQYF
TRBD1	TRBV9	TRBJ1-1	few	TGTGCCAGCAGCGGGGACAGCGGCACTGAAGCTTTCTTT	CASSGDSGTEAFF
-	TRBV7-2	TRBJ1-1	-	TGTGCCAGCAGCTTACCTCTGGGAGGCACTGAAGCTTTCTTT	CASSLPLGGTEAFF
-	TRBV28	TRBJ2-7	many	TGTGCCAGCAGTTTGGACTCTAAAACAGACGAGCAGTACTTC	CASSLDSKTDEQYF
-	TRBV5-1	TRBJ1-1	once	TGCGCCAGCAGCTTGTCTAGACACATGAACACTGAAGCTTTCTTT	CASSLSRHMNTEAFF
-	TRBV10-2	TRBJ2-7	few	TGCGCCAGCAGTGAACTGGGAGTTTCCGAGCAGTACTTC	CASSELGVSEQYF
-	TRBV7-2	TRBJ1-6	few	TGTGCCAGCAGCTTAGGGAGTGCATGGAATTCACCCCTCCACTTT	CASSLGSAWNSPLHF
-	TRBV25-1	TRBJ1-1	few	TGTGCCAGCAGTTTGGGTCCGCTGCACACTGAAGCTTTCTTT	CASSLGPLHTEAFF
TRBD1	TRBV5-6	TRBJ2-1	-	TGTGCCAGCAGCCGGGACAGGGGACTCAATGAGCAGTTCTTC	CASSRDRGLNEQFF
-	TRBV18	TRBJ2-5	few	TGTGCCAGCTCACCCCTAAGTGGAGCCCAAGAGACCCAGTACTTC	CASSPLSGAQETQYF
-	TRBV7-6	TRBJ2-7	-	TGTGCCAGCAGCCCGCGCTGGGGGGCCGAGCAGTACTTC	CASSPRWGAEQYF
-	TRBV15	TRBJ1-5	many	TGTGCCACCAGCCGATCAGAGAGGGAGCCCCAGCATTTT	CATSRSEREPQHF
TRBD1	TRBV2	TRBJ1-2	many	TGTGCCAGCGTACGGGGACAGATTCCCTTGGCGGCCTATGGCTACACCTTC	CASVRGQIPLAAYGYTF
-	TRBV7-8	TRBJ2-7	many	TGTGCCAGCAGCTCAATGGAGGGCCGCTCCTACGAGCAGTACTTC	CASSSMEGRSYEQYF
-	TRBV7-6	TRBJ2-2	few	TGTGCCAGCAGCTTAGATATGACCGGGGAGCTGTTTTTT	CASSLDMTGELFF
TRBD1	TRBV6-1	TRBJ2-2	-	TGTGCCAGCAGATCGACAGGGAAGAGAACCGGGGAGCTGTTTTTT	CASRSTGKRTGELFF
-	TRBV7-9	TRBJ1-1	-	TGTGCCAGCAACCGGGGGGACCTGAACACTGAAGCTTTCTTT	CASNRGDLNTEAFF
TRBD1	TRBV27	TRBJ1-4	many	TGTGCCAGCAGTTTGCAGGGGGACGGACTTCGGCAAAAACTGTTTTTT	CASSLQGDGLRQKLFF
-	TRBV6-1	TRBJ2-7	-	TGTGCCAGCAGTGAATGGTCGCATCAAGCGGGCTACGAGCAGTACTTC	CASSEWSHQAGYEQYF
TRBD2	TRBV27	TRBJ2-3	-	TGTGCCAGCACCAGGACTAGCGGGGGCCGTCGTGCAGATACGCAGTATTTT	CASTRTSGGRRADTQYF
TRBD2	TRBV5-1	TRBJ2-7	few	TGCGCCAGCAGCTTGCTAGCGGAGACCTACGAGCAGTACTTC	CASSLLAETYEQYF
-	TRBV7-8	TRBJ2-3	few	TGTGCCAGCAGTCAACCCCGCGATACGCAGTATTTT	CASSQPRDTQYF
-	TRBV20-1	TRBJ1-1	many	TGCAGTGCTAGGGACAGACGAAACACTGAAGCTTTCTTT	CSARDRRNTEAFF
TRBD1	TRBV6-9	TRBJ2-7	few	TGTGCCAGCAGTTACGGGACAGGGGAGTACTTC	CASSYGTGEYF
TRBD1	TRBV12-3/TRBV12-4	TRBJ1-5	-	TGTGCCAGCAGGCGGACAGGGAACAATAGAAGCAATCAGCCCCAGCATTTT	CASRRTGNNRSNQPQHF
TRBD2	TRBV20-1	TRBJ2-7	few	TGCAGTGCTACTCTAGCGGACGGGATTAACTACGAGCAGTACTTC	CSATLADGINYEQYF
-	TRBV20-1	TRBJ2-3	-	TGCAGTGCTAGGGAGGGGTTCACAGATACGCAGTATTTT	CSAREGFTDTQYF
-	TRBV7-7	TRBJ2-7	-	TGTGCTAGCAGCTTAACGTGGGGTGACGAGCAGTACTTC	CASSLTWGDEQYF
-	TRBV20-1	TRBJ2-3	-	TGCAGTGCCGATGGAAATACGCAGTATTTT	CSADGNTQYF
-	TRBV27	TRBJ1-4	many	TGTGCCTTCCCGAGGGGTACGGCTAATGAAAAACTGTTTTTT	CAFPRGTANEKLFF
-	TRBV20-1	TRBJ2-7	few	TGCAGTGCTATAGACCACTTTAAACAGGACAGATACGAGCAGTACTTC	CSAIDHFKQDRYEQYF
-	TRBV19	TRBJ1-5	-	TGTGCCAGTAGCCCGGGCATTGGTACTATGCAGCCCCAGCATTTT	CASSPGIGTMQPQHF
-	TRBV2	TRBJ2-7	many	TGTGCCAGCAGTGAAGCGCTTAGCTATCGGCCCCTCTACTACGAGCAGTACTTC	CASSEALSYRPLYYEQYF
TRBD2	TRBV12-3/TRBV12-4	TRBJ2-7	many	TGTGCCAGCAGTTCCCTACTAGCGGGAGGAGCCTACGAGCAGTACTTC	CASSSLLAGGAYEQYF
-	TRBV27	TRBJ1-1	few	TGTGCCAGCAGTTACTCTCCGGGTCGACAACCTGACTGGAACACTGAAGCTTTCTTT	CASSYSPGRQPDWNTEAFF